This TCR beta chain comes out of a study of identifying expanded T cells in peripheral blood (dated by TCRdb to between 2018 and 2020). Background for the entire study: Technical replicates were generated by sequencing separate aliquots of the same genomic DNA pool, with four replicates compared pairwise.

The immunoSEQ Assay, which relies on bias-controlled multiplex PCR amplification of genomic DNA, was used to profile TCRbeta CDR3 regions. The paper's processing steps were these. To quantify the absolute abundance of each unique TCRbeta CDR3 region, the sequences were collapsed and filtered. Differential abundance was tested with a binomial (Fisher-equivalent) model and with a beta-binomial model adding time-dependent variance fitted from healthy donors. Clones with fewer than 5 combined templates were removed, and differential abundance was called for clones with a Benjamini-Hochberg FDR below 0.01. The form v = (b*log(k)+a)^2 was used to model beta-binomial variance as a function of total template count across the two samples. TCRdb limited this immuneACCESS table to in-frame rearrangements with V and J called. A share of clones is missing; checked studies link under half to unresolved V genes, and the rest is unexplained. V and J calls and clone size are as listed in that table; D and trimming were resolved from the DNA. The sample table records tens of thousands of clones; around 83% of these occur just once. The ten largest make up 15% to 20% of the sample.

No immune events, such as infections, were documented for the healthy donors during the collection period. Time-dependent variance in a beta-binomial model of T-cell clone differential abundance was calibrated using healthy-donor blood repertoires as a training cohort. There were around 10 healthy donors in the training cohort, of whom 3 were female and 7 were male. Donor ages ranged from about 29 to 65 years, with an average of approximately 43 years. Obtained from a commercial supplier, whole blood was collected from each healthy donor at three time points set two weeks apart. Genomic DNA was extracted from unsorted whole blood for immunosequencing. What the research found in general, with its limitations: In all healthy donors, the variance in clone template counts between samples taken around 14 days apart rose significantly as total template count increased. Approximately 1.1 differentially abundant clones were flagged by the binomial model between technical replicates, whereas about 15 and 19 were flagged over about two weeks and four weeks, respectively. Both the number of clones called differentially abundant and the false-positive rate were significantly reduced by the beta-binomial model across all healthy-donor time intervals. The authors expected that over much longer intervals, such as months to years, biological variance in healthy repertoires might increase even further.

Counted from cysteine to phenylalanine, this CDR3 has 13 amino acids. CDR3 DNA only is kept here, 39 bases in frame from base 1. The germline V gene (reference sequence) yields SEHNR for CDR1 and FQNEAQ for CDR2. Relative to germline, V is 5 bases shorter and J is 5 bases shorter, with 13 bases between their ends. As to this clone: This clone's antigen is unknown. No base-level quality is on record; no much larger clone is a single base apart.

The sequencing sample was made of blood. The sequence is built from TRBV7-9 and TRBJ2-7; D gene: possibly TRBD2, on 5 matching bases. The clonotype comes from a person aged 18 to 70 in good health. The DNA sequence is given as TGTGCCAGCAGCCGAAAGAGGGCCCACGAGCAGTACTTC. Translation gives CASSRKRAHEQYF.